This T cell receptor beta chain was sequenced during a study of T cells after yellow fever vaccination. As for the study in general: In the case of low-cell-number fractions, SMART-Seq v4 Ultra Low Input was used for preparation. Study-level findings and limits: Only a small proportion of the clonotypes turned up in both the CD4 and the CD8 compartments, likely arising from convergent recombination.

CDR3 length: 13 amino acids. Germline CDR1 is SGDLS and CDR2 is YYNGEE. Trimming cost V 0 bases and J 1 base, with 4 bases left between them. TCRdb reprocessed the 5' RACE reads via MiXCR and lists one record per CDR3 protein. The repertoire has 500,000 to 650,000 distinct CDR3 sequences, approximately 12% of them found once; the top ten carry roughly 13%. For this clonotype: Its antigen is unknown.

This clonotype was obtained from a man aged 25 to 40 who received the YFV17D yellow fever vaccine. V is TRBV9 and J is TRBJ2-5; no firm D call. Sequenced here: PBMCs, sampled on the day of the yellow fever booster vaccination. The CDR3 protein is CASSVDSQETQYF. The CDR3 DNA sequence: TGTGCCAGCAGCGTAGACAGCCAAGAGACCCAGTACTTC. Complete variable domain (other parts from reference TRBV9 and TRBJ2-5): DSGVTQTPKHLITATGQRVTLRCSPRSGDLSVYWYQQSLDQGLQFLIQYYNGEERAKGNILERFSAQQFPDLHSELNLSSLELGDSALYFCASSVDSQETQYFGPGTRLLVL.